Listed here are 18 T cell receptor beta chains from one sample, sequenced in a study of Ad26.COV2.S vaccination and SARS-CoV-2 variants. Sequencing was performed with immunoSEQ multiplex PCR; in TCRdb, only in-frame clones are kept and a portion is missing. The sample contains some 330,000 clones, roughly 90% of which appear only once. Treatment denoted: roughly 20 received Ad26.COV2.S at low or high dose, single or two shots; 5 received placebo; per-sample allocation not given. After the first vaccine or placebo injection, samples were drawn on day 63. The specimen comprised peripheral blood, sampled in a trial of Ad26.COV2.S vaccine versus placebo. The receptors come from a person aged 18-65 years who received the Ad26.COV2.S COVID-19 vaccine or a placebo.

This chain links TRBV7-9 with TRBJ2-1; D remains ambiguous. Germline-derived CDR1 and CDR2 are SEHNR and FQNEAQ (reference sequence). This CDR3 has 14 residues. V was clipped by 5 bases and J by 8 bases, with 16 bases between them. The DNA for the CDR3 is TGTGCCAGCAGCACGACCCCAATCGTGGATGAGCAGTTCTTC. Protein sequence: CASSTTPIVDEQFF.

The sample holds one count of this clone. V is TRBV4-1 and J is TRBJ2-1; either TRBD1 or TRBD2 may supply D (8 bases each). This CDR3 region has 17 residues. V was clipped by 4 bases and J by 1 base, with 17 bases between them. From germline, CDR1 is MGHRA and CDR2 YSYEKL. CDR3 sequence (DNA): TGCGCCAGCAGCCGTTCAGGGGGCGGGGGGTCCTACAATGAGCAGTTCTTC. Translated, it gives CASSRSGGGGSYNEQFF.

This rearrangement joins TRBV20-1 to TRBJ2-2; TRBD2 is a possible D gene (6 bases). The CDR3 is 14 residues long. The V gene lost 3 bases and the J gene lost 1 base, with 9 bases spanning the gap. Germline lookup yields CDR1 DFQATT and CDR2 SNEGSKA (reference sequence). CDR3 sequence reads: CSASGDWNTGELFF. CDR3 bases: TGCAGTGCTAGTGGGGACTGGAACACCGGGGAGCTGTTTTTT.

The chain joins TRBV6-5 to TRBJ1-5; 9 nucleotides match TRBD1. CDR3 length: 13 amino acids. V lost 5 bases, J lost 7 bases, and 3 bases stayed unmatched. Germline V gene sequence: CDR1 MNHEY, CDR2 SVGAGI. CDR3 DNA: TGTGCCAGCAGTCCACAGGGGGCGCAGCCCCAGCATTTT. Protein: CASSPQGAQPQHF.

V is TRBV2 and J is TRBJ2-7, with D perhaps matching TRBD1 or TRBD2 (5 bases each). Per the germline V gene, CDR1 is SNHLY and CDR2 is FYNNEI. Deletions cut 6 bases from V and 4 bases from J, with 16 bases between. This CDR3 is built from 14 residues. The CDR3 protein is CASRPGTSPYEQYF. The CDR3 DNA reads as TGTGCCAGCAGACCCGGGACCTCCCCTTACGAGCAGTACTTC.

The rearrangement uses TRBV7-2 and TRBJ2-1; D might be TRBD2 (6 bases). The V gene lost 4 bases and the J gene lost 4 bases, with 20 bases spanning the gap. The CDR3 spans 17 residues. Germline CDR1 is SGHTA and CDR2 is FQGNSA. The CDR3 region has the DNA TGTGCCAGCAGCTCCGACTCAACCAGCGGGCTGTACAATGAGCAGTTCTTC. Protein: CASSSDSTSGLYNEQFF.

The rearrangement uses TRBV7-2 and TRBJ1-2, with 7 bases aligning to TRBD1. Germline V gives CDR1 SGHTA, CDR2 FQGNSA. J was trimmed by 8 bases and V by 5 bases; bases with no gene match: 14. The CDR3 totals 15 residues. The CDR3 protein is CASSNHAGTVAGYTF. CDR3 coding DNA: TGTGCCAGCAGCAACCACGCTGGGACAGTGGCCGGCTACACCTTC.

The CDR3 sequence is CASSLRGGTEAFF. CDR3 coding DNA: TGTGCCAGCAGCTTAAGGGGGGGAACTGAAGCTTTCTTT. The genes are TRBV7-8 and TRBJ1-1; D might be TRBD1 (6 bases). The V gene lost 2 bases and the J gene lost 5 bases, with 9 bases spanning the gap. Germline assignment: CDR1 SGHVS and CDR2 FQNEAQ. There are 13 residues in the CDR3.

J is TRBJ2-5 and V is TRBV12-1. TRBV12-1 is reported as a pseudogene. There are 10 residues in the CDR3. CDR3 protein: CASSFVAQYF. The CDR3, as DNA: TGTGCCAGCAGCTTTGTGGCCCAGTACTTC.

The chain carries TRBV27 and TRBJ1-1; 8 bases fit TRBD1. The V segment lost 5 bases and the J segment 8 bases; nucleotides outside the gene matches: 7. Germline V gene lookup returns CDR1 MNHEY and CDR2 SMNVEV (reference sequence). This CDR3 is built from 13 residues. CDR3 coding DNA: TGTGCCAGCAGTGCCACAGGGGGTCGGGAAGCTTTCTTT. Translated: CASSATGGREAFF.

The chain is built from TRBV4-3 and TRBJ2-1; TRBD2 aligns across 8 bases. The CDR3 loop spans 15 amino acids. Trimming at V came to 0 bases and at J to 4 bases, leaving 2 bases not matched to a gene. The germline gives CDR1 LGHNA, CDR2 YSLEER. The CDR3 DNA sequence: TGCGCCAGCAGCCAAGAGCGGGGGGAGTACAATGAGCAGTTCTTC. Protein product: CASSQERGEYNEQFF.

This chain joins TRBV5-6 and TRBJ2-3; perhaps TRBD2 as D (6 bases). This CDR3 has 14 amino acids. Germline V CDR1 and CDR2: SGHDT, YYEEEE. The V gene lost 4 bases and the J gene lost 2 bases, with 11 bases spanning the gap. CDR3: CASSRRDLTDTQYF. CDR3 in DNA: TGTGCCAGCAGCAGGAGGGATCTCACAGATACGCAGTATTTT.

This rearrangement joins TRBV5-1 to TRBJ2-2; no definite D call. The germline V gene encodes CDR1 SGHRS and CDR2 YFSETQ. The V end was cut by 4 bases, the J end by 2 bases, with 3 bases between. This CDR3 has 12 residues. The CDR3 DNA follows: TGCGCCAGCAGCCCTAACACCGGGGAGCTGTTTTTT. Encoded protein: CASSPNTGELFF.

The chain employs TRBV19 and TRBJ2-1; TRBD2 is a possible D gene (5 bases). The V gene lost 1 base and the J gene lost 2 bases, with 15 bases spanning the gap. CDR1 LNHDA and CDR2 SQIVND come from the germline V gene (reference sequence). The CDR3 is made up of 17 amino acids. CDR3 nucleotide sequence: TGTGCCAGTAGTATAGTACTAGGGAAGGTAACCTACAATGAGCAGTTCTTC. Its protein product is CASSIVLGKVTYNEQFF.

The CDR3 coding sequence is TGCAGTGCTAGTTCCCCGGGACTAGCGGGAGTCGGGGTAGATACGCAGTATTTT. This encodes CSASSPGLAGVGVDTQYF. The chain has TRBV20-1 and TRBJ2-3; 14 bases align to TRBD2. This CDR3 region has 18 residues. With 3 bases clipped from V and 5 bases from J, the junction kept 13 bases outside the gene matches. Germline V gene sequence: CDR1 DFQATT, CDR2 SNEGSKA (reference sequence).

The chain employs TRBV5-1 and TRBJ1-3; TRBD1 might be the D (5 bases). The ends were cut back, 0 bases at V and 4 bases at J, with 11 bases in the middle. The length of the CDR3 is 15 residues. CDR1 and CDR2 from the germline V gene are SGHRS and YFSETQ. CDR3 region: CASSLDQGPGNTIYF. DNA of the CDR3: TGCGCCAGCAGCTTGGATCAGGGTCCAGGAAACACCATATATTTT.

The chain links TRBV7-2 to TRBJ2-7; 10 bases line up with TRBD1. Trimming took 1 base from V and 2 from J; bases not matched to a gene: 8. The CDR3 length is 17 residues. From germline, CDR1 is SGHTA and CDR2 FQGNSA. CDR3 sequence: CASSLVVRDRGPYEQYV. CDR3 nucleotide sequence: TGTGCCAGCAGCTTAGTTGTCCGGGACAGGGGCCCCTACGAGCAGTACGTC.

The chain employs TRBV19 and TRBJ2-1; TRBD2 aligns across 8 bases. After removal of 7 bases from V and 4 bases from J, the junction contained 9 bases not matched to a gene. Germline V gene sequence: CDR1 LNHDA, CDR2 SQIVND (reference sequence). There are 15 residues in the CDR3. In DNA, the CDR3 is TGTGCCAGTAATGGCCGGGAGGGGGGATACAATGAGCAGTTCTTC. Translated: CASNGREGGYNEQFF.